Presented here are 2 T cell receptor beta chains from one specimen sequenced in a study of blood T cell repertoires in COVID-19. Sequencing was performed with immunoSEQ multiplex PCR; in TCRdb, only in-frame clones are kept and a portion is missing. The sample shows hundreds of thousands of clones, roughly 90% of them seen only once. Sequencing was performed on peripheral blood. Receptors originate from a woman under 40 with COVID-19, enrolled during active disease.

This clone was picked up one time. V is TRBV13 and J is TRBJ1-2; possible D gene TRBD1, 6 bases. Trimming left V 1 base short and J 4 bases short, with 19 bases between. Germline V gives CDR1 PRHDT, CDR2 FYEKMQ (reference sequence). The CDR3 covers 17 residues. CDR3 protein: CASSLAGAGVKLYGYTF. CDR3 DNA: TGTGCCAGCAGCTTAGCAGGGGCAGGGGTCAAGCTCTATGGCTACACCTTC.

The chain couples TRBV19 to TRBJ1-2; tentatively, D is TRBD1 (5 bases). Germline V CDR1 and CDR2: LNHDA, SQIVND (reference sequence). The V gene lost 7 bases and the J gene lost 0 bases, with 18 bases spanning the gap. This CDR3 region has 16 residues. The CDR3 bases are TGTGCCAGTACCTCATGGAGCCTCAGGGCTAACTATGGCTACACCTTC. Its translation: CASTSWSLRANYGYTF.